This TCR beta chain was recovered during a study of blood T cell repertoires in COVID-19. Source study methods: Nucleated cell number was recorded as an estimate derived from reference gene primer amplification. TCRdb's copy holds only in-frame clones and misses some; the assay was immunoSEQ multiplex PCR. V and J calls and clone size follow that table, whereas D and trimming were derived from the DNA. In the table there are 60,000 to 75,000 clones, 88% of which are singletons. The CDR3 consists of 16 residues. The V gene's germline CDR1 is LNHNV and CDR2 YYDKDF (reference sequence). V was pared by 3 bases and J by 6 bases, with 13 bases of the junction left unmatched.

Sequencing was carried out using peripheral blood. The clonotype comes from a human donor in a cohort sampled during active COVID-19. The gene calls are TRBV15 and TRBJ2-5, with 7 bases fitting TRBD1. CDR3 in amino acids: CATSRDPGQLGKTQYF. CDR3 in DNA: TGTGCCACCAGCAGGGACCCGGGACAGTTGGGGAAGACCCAGTACTTC.